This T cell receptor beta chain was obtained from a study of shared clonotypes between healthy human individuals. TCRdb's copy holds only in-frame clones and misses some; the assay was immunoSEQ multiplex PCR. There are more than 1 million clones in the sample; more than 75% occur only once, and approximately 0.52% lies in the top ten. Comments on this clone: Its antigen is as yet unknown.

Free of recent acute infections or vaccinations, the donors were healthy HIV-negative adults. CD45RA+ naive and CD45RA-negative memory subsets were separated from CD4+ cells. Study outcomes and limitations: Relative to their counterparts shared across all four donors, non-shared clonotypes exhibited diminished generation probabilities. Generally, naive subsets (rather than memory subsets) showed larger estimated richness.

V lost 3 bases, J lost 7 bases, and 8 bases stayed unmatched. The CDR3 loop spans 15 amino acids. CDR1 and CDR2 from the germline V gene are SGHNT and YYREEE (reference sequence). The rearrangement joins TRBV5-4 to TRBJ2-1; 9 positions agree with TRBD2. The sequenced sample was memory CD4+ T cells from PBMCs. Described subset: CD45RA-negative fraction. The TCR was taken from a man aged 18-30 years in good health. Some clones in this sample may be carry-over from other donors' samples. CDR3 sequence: CASSSFSGRWNEQFF. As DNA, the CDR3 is TGTGCCAGCAGCTCCTTTAGCGGGAGATGGAATGAGCAGTTCTTC.